This T cell receptor (beta chain) was found in a study of cytomegalovirus exposure and HLA in healthy donors. Study conclusions and caveats: Fewer N-insertions (relative to the approximately 700-donor mean) were reportedly seen in an Asian-associated ancestry cluster in a later analysis. Accurate prediction of HLA-A and HLA-B alleles (for most subjects) was reportedly achieved from TCR beta sequences. It was reportedly the case that the classifier diagnosed cytomegalovirus status with high specificity and sensitivity. In an earlier analysis, about 87% or about 30%: the productive usage of most TCR beta V segments.

60 Vbeta and 13 Jbeta primers were used in PCR. Produced via immunoSEQ multiplex PCR; TCRdb's table is partial and in-frame only. The profile shows roughly 100,000 clones, 60% to 80% of them singletons. Comment on this clone: Its cognate antigen is unknown.

Sequenced: PBMCs. The sequence was collected from a man in his fifties or sixties in good health and CMV-seropositive.

For the CDR3, the DNA is TGTGCCAGCAGCTTAGCTCCTTACAGGGCGGAGAACACTGAAGCTTTCTTT. It is translated as CASSLAPYRAENTEAFF. The chain recombines TRBV7-6 with TRBJ1-1, with D possibly being TRBD1 (6 bases). With 0 bases removed from V and 1 base from J, the gap between germline ends came to 15 bases. The CDR3 has 17 residues. Per germline, CDR1 SGHVS and CDR2 FNYEAQ.